These T cell receptor beta chains were read from a single sample in a study of CD8 T cells in ankylosing spondylitis. MiXCR was run by TCRdb on the 5' RACE reads, yielding one entry per CDR3 protein. The table shows 200,000 to 250,000 distinct CDR3 sequences, with 10% to 13% occurring only once. Sequenced: blood, either unsorted or a sorted T cell fraction (not recorded which). The source of these receptors is a male donor with ankylosing spondylitis or in good health (not recorded which). Both conserved end residues are part of each CDR3. The order of the fields is D gene, V gene, J gene, clone size, CDR3 length, CDR3 DNA, CDR3 protein. A D gene is named only where the DNA matches it firmly. The listing skips clone size in some rows; elsewhere it reads once, few, many or a size class.

D gene: TRBD1; V gene: TRBV7-3; J gene: TRBJ1-1; clone size: -; CDR3 length: 14; CDR3 DNA: TGTGCCAGCAGAGACAGGGACATGAACACTGAAGCTTTCTTT; CDR3 protein: CASRDRDMNTEAFF
D gene: -; V gene: TRBV4-2; J gene: TRBJ2-1; clone size: many; CDR3 length: 15; CDR3 DNA: TGTGCCAGCAGCCCATTTTTGGACAAATACAATGAGCAGTTCTTC; CDR3 protein: CASSPFLDKYNEQFF
D gene: -; V gene: TRBV7-2; J gene: TRBJ2-5; clone size: -; CDR3 length: 13; CDR3 DNA: TGTGCCAGCAGCTTTTTGATGGAAGAGACCCAGTACTTC; CDR3 protein: CASSFLMEETQYF
D gene: -; V gene: TRBV15; J gene: TRBJ1-4; clone size: many; CDR3 length: 15; CDR3 DNA: TGTGCCACCAGCACACCACAGGTGGAGGTAGAAAAACTGTTTTTT; CDR3 protein: CATSTPQVEVEKLFF
D gene: -; V gene: TRBV28; J gene: TRBJ2-4; clone size: few; CDR3 length: 15; CDR3 DNA: TGTGCCAGTGGCTCGGCGGATTTAGCCAAAAACATTCAGTACTTC; CDR3 protein: CASGSADLAKNIQYF
D gene: -; V gene: TRBV7-3; J gene: TRBJ2-2; clone size: many; CDR3 length: 16; CDR3 DNA: TGTGCCAGCAGCTTAAATGGTGGCAGGGTGAGCGGGGAGCTGTTTTTT; CDR3 protein: CASSLNGGRVSGELFF
D gene: -; V gene: TRBV5-6; J gene: TRBJ1-4; clone size: -; CDR3 length: 16; CDR3 DNA: TGTGCCAGCAGCTTGACCGGGGGGCGCCTGAATGAAAAACTGTTTTTT; CDR3 protein: CASSLTGGRLNEKLFF
D gene: -; V gene: TRBV6-2/TRBV6-3; J gene: TRBJ2-7; clone size: many; CDR3 length: 11; CDR3 DNA: TGTGCCAGTTACGGGTCCTACGAGCAGTACTTC; CDR3 protein: CASYGSYEQYF
D gene: -; V gene: TRBV12-3/TRBV12-4; J gene: TRBJ1-5; clone size: many; CDR3 length: 13; CDR3 DNA: TGTGCCAGCAGTTTTCCGAGCAATCAGCCCCAGCATTTT; CDR3 protein: CASSFPSNQPQHF
D gene: -; V gene: TRBV29-1; J gene: TRBJ1-5; clone size: -; CDR3 length: 13; CDR3 DNA: TGCAGCGTTGGGCAGGATGACAATCAGCCCCAGCATTTT; CDR3 protein: CSVGQDDNQPQHF
D gene: -; V gene: TRBV5-1; J gene: TRBJ1-5; clone size: many; CDR3 length: 15; CDR3 DNA: TGCGCCAGCAGCTTGGACCCAGGGGGCAATCAGCCCCAGCATTTT; CDR3 protein: CASSLDPGGNQPQHF
D gene: TRBD1; V gene: TRBV5-1; J gene: TRBJ2-2; clone size: many; CDR3 length: 14; CDR3 DNA: TGCGCCAGCAGCCGGGACAGCAACACCGGGGAGCTGTTTTTT; CDR3 protein: CASSRDSNTGELFF
D gene: -; V gene: TRBV5-1; J gene: TRBJ1-3; clone size: many; CDR3 length: 14; CDR3 DNA: TGCGCCAGCAACAATGGGACACCTGGAAACACCATATATTTT; CDR3 protein: CASNNGTPGNTIYF
D gene: -; V gene: TRBV5-6; J gene: TRBJ2-5; clone size: few; CDR3 length: 15; CDR3 DNA: TGTGCCAGCAGCTTGCGACCAGGTCCGGAAGAGACCCAGTACTTC; CDR3 protein: CASSLRPGPEETQYF
D gene: -; V gene: TRBV11-2; J gene: TRBJ2-2; clone size: -; CDR3 length: 13; CDR3 DNA: TGTGCCAGCAGCGTATTTAACACCGGGGAGCTGTTTTTT; CDR3 protein: CASSVFNTGELFF
D gene: TRBD2; V gene: TRBV5-1; J gene: TRBJ2-1; clone size: -; CDR3 length: 15; CDR3 DNA: TGCGCCAGCAGCCCCTCTAGCGGGGGGGGAAGTGAGCAGTTCTTC; CDR3 protein: CASSPSSGGGSEQFF
D gene: -; V gene: TRBV3-1; J gene: TRBJ1-4; clone size: many; CDR3 length: 14; CDR3 DNA: TGTGCCAGCAGCCAACGGGGGCAGCATGAAAAACTGTTTTTT; CDR3 protein: CASSQRGQHEKLFF
D gene: -; V gene: TRBV5-1; J gene: TRBJ1-6; clone size: many; CDR3 length: 14; CDR3 DNA: TGCGCCAGCAGCTTGGCGGATCCTAATTCACCCCTCCACTTT; CDR3 protein: CASSLADPNSPLHF
D gene: TRBD1; V gene: TRBV20-1; J gene: TRBJ2-7; clone size: few; CDR3 length: 14; CDR3 DNA: TGCAGTGCTAGAGGGGACAGGGACGTACACGAGCAGTACTTC; CDR3 protein: CSARGDRDVHEQYF
D gene: -; V gene: TRBV21-1; J gene: TRBJ2-5; clone size: -; CDR3 length: 16; CDR3 DNA: TGTGCCAGCAGCCCCCCTCTGGGGACGTCCCAAGAGACCCAGTACTTC; CDR3 protein: CASSPPLGTSQETQYF
D gene: TRBD1; V gene: TRBV5-1; J gene: TRBJ2-2; clone size: few; CDR3 length: 13; CDR3 DNA: TGCGCCAGCAGCACAGACAGGGCCGGGGAGCTGTTTTTT; CDR3 protein: CASSTDRAGELFF
D gene: -; V gene: TRBV12-3/TRBV12-4; J gene: TRBJ2-7; clone size: -; CDR3 length: 11; CDR3 DNA: TGTGCCAGCAGCTTAATGGGCGAGCAGTACTTC; CDR3 protein: CASSLMGEQYF
D gene: -; V gene: TRBV3-1; J gene: TRBJ1-3; clone size: -; CDR3 length: 13; CDR3 DNA: TGTGCCAGCAGCCAAGGTTCCGGAAGCACCATATATTTT; CDR3 protein: CASSQGSGSTIYF
D gene: -; V gene: TRBV7-3; J gene: TRBJ2-1; clone size: -; CDR3 length: 16; CDR3 DNA: TGTGCCAGCAGCTTATCGACAGGGGCGGGAGAGAATGAGCAGTTCTTC; CDR3 protein: CASSLSTGAGENEQFF
D gene: TRBD1; V gene: TRBV20-1; J gene: TRBJ2-3; clone size: -; CDR3 length: 14; CDR3 DNA: TGCAGTGCGCTTAGGACAGGGGGGACAGATACGCAGTATTTT; CDR3 protein: CSALRTGGTDTQYF
D gene: -; V gene: TRBV2; J gene: TRBJ2-5; clone size: many; CDR3 length: 13; CDR3 DNA: TGTGCCAGCAGTGGGACAGCACAAGAGACCCAGTACTTC; CDR3 protein: CASSGTAQETQYF
D gene: -; V gene: TRBV29-1; J gene: TRBJ2-3; clone size: few; CDR3 length: 14; CDR3 DNA: TGCAGCGTTGCAGAGACGGGAGTCACAGATACGCAGTATTTT; CDR3 protein: CSVAETGVTDTQYF
D gene: -; V gene: TRBV3-1; J gene: TRBJ1-1; clone size: many; CDR3 length: 13; CDR3 DNA: TGTGCCAGCAGCAACCTTGGGGGCACTGAAGCTTTCTTT; CDR3 protein: CASSNLGGTEAFF
D gene: -; V gene: TRBV12-3/TRBV12-4; J gene: TRBJ2-2; clone size: many; CDR3 length: 13; CDR3 DNA: TGTGCCAGCAGCCAGATCGGGAACGGGGAGCTGTTTTTT; CDR3 protein: CASSQIGNGELFF
D gene: -; V gene: TRBV3-1; J gene: TRBJ2-7; clone size: many; CDR3 length: 15; CDR3 DNA: TGTGCCAGCAGCCAAGAATCGGCCGCTGGGTACGAGCAGTACTTC; CDR3 protein: CASSQESAAGYEQYF
D gene: -; V gene: TRBV29-1; J gene: TRBJ2-5; clone size: many; CDR3 length: 13; CDR3 DNA: TGCAGCGTTGAAGGGGACGAGGTGGAGACCCAGTACTTC; CDR3 protein: CSVEGDEVETQYF
D gene: -; V gene: TRBV6-2/TRBV6-3; J gene: TRBJ2-5; clone size: many; CDR3 length: 14; CDR3 DNA: TGTGCCAGCAGTTACTTGGACGCGTCGTTCACCCAGTACTTC; CDR3 protein: CASSYLDASFTQYF
D gene: -; V gene: TRBV5-1; J gene: TRBJ1-4; clone size: -; CDR3 length: 16; CDR3 DNA: TGCGCCAGCAGCTTAAATCCGACGCGGGAGAATGAAAAACTGTTTTTT; CDR3 protein: CASSLNPTRENEKLFF
D gene: TRBD2; V gene: TRBV12-3/TRBV12-4; J gene: TRBJ2-3; clone size: many; CDR3 length: 15; CDR3 DNA: TGTGCCAGCAGTTTGGTTAGCGGGGTCACAGATACGCAGTATTTT; CDR3 protein: CASSLVSGVTDTQYF
D gene: TRBD2; V gene: TRBV24-1; J gene: TRBJ2-1; clone size: -; CDR3 length: 16; CDR3 DNA: TGTGCCACCAGTGATTCGGGACTAGCGGGGGGGAATGAGCAGTTCTTC; CDR3 protein: CATSDSGLAGGNEQFF
D gene: TRBD1; V gene: TRBV7-6; J gene: TRBJ2-3; clone size: -; CDR3 length: 15; CDR3 DNA: TGTGCCAGCAGCCCTCGGACAGGGATCACAGATACGCAGTATTTT; CDR3 protein: CASSPRTGITDTQYF
D gene: -; V gene: TRBV11-2; J gene: TRBJ2-3; clone size: -; CDR3 length: 17; CDR3 DNA: TGTGCCAGCAGCTCCCTTAGAGGACGGTCCCCCACAGGGTCGCAGTATTTT; CDR3 protein: CASSSLRGRSPTGSQYF
D gene: -; V gene: TRBV7-9; J gene: TRBJ1-6; clone size: many; CDR3 length: 15; CDR3 DNA: TGTGCCAGCAGCCCAGGTTCGGGTAATCGTTCACCCCTCCACTTT; CDR3 protein: CASSPGSGNRSPLHF
D gene: -; V gene: TRBV5-1; J gene: TRBJ2-3; clone size: many; CDR3 length: 16; CDR3 DNA: TGCGCCAGCAGCCCATACAGGGGATCTAGCGCAGATACGCAGTATTTT; CDR3 protein: CASSPYRGSSADTQYF
D gene: TRBD1; V gene: TRBV15; J gene: TRBJ1-2; clone size: many; CDR3 length: 14; CDR3 DNA: TGTGCCACCAGCAGTCCAGGGGGGACCTATGGCTACACCTTC; CDR3 protein: CATSSPGGTYGYTF
D gene: TRBD1; V gene: TRBV9; J gene: TRBJ2-1; clone size: many; CDR3 length: 16; CDR3 DNA: TGTGCCAGCAGCCCAGTGGGTACAGGGGAAGGTAATGAGCAGTTCTTC; CDR3 protein: CASSPVGTGEGNEQFF
D gene: TRBD2; V gene: TRBV5-1; J gene: TRBJ2-3; clone size: many; CDR3 length: 15; CDR3 DNA: TGCGCCAGCAGCAATAGCGGGGGGGACGGGGCCACGCAGTATTTT; CDR3 protein: CASSNSGGDGATQYF
D gene: TRBD2; V gene: TRBV29-1; J gene: TRBJ2-1; clone size: many; CDR3 length: 14; CDR3 DNA: TGCAGCGTTGACGGGGGGGCGGCCTACAATGAGCAGTTCTTC; CDR3 protein: CSVDGGAAYNEQFF
D gene: -; V gene: TRBV7-6; J gene: TRBJ2-3; clone size: many; CDR3 length: 16; CDR3 DNA: TGTGCCAGCAGCTGGACTTATCCCCCCCCCACAGATACGCAGTATTTT; CDR3 protein: CASSWTYPPPTDTQYF
D gene: -; V gene: TRBV5-1; J gene: TRBJ2-3; clone size: many; CDR3 length: 15; CDR3 DNA: TGCGCCAGCAGCCTCAGTGACCCGAGCACAGATACGCAGTATTTT; CDR3 protein: CASSLSDPSTDTQYF